Below are 29 T cell receptor beta chains sequenced from a single sample in a study of shared clonotypes between healthy human individuals. Only in-frame clones appear in the TCRdb table, and some are missing; sequencing was by immunoSEQ multiplex PCR. The sample carries around 2,000,000 clones, under 95% recorded once. CD8 cells regarded as naive lacked CD45RO, were positively chosen for CCR7, and omitted terminally differentiated effector memory CD45RA+ cells. Sequencing was done on a sample of naive CD8+ T cells from PBMCs. These receptors were obtained from a man aged 18 to 30 in good health. Some clones in this sample may be carry-over from other donors' samples.

The J gene is TRBJ1-2, the V gene TRBV28, with a possible D match to TRBD1 (5 bases). With 1 base removed from V and 6 bases from J, the gap between germline ends came to 12 bases. The germline gives CDR1 MDHEN, CDR2 SYDVKM. The CDR3 is 14 residues long. CDR3 sequence reads: CASSLLGTGDGYTF. CDR3 nucleotides: TGTGCCAGCAGTTTATTGGGGACCGGGGATGGCTACACCTTC.

The chain links TRBV7-9 to TRBJ2-5; possibly TRBD1 for D (5 bases). Trimming removed 4 bases at V and 3 bases at J, with 15 bases between. CDR3 length: 15 amino acids. Germline V CDR1 and CDR2: SEHNR, FQNEAQ (reference sequence). CDR3: CASSSLRQIEETQYF. CDR3 DNA: TGTGCCAGCAGCTCCTTACGACAGATTGAAGAGACCCAGTACTTC.

The gene calls are TRBV19 and TRBJ2-3, with D uncertain. V was clipped by 4 bases and J by 2 bases, with 13 bases between them. The germline V gene encodes CDR1 LNHDA and CDR2 SQIVND (reference sequence). CDR3 size: 15 residues. CDR3: CASSRRGGDTDTQYF. In DNA form, the CDR3 reads TGTGCCAGTAGTAGACGCGGCGGAGACACAGATACGCAGTATTTT.

This chain links TRBV7-9 with TRBJ2-7, with D unresolved. The germline V gene encodes CDR1 SEHNR and CDR2 FQNEAQ (reference sequence). Trimming left V 5 bases short and J 1 base short, with 9 bases between. This CDR3 region has 13 residues. CDR3 in amino acids: CASSLINSYEQYF. Here the CDR3 DNA reads TGTGCCAGCAGCCTAATCAATTCCTACGAGCAGTACTTC.

As DNA, the CDR3 is TGTGCCAGCAGTCCCGGACTAGCGGGAGGGCCTGGGTATGAGCAGTTCTTC. This gives the protein CASSPGLAGGPGYEQFF. This chain links TRBV27 with TRBJ2-1, with 15 positions matching TRBD2. CDR1 is MNHEY and CDR2 is SMNVEV in the germline V gene (reference sequence). V lost 5 bases, J lost 8 bases, and 10 bases stayed unmatched. There are 17 residues in the CDR3.

This clone was counted only a few times. The same CDR3 is also encoded by other DNA sequences in this sample. The chain couples TRBV12-5 to TRBJ2-2; D is unclear. There are 13 residues in the CDR3. V was clipped by 0 bases and J by 5 bases, with 4 bases between them. In germline, CDR1 is LGHNT, CDR2 FRNRAP. The CDR3 DNA reads TGTGCTAGTGGTTTGGTTGGGACCGGGGAGCTGTTTTTT. This gives the protein CASGLVGTGELFF.

The chain uses TRBV5-6 and TRBJ2-1; D perhaps matches TRBD1 (6 bases). Germline-derived CDR1 and CDR2 are SGHDT and YYEEEE. The CDR3 runs 14 residues. The V gene lost 4 bases and the J gene lost 3 bases, with 11 bases spanning the gap. The CDR3 DNA reads as TGTGCCAGCAGCATACCGGACAGCTACAATGAGCAGTTCTTC. It yields the protein CASSIPDSYNEQFF.

The chain is built from TRBV27 and TRBJ2-1; a weak D match, TRBD2 (6 bases). This CDR3 has 13 residues. Germline V CDR1 and CDR2: MNHEY, SMNVEV (reference sequence). V dropped 4 bases and J dropped 6 bases, with 10 bases sitting between them. The CDR3 here is CASSSGTFNEQFF. The CDR3 region has the DNA TGTGCCAGCAGTTCTGGGACTTTCAATGAGCAGTTCTTC.

The rearrangement uses TRBV9 and TRBJ1-4; D gene ambiguous. The CDR3 is made up of 15 amino acids. Germline V CDR1 and CDR2: SGDLS, YYNGEE. Between the trimmed V and J ends, which lost 0 bases and 4 bases, there was a span of 10 bases. The CDR3 spells CASSVEGRFNEKLFF. CDR3 nucleotides: TGTGCCAGCAGCGTAGAAGGACGGTTTAATGAAAAACTGTTTTTT.

Remarks on this clone: At the DNA level, this CDR3 is encoded by other sequences in the same sample as well. V is TRBV27 and J is TRBJ1-4; 8 bases fit TRBD1. The CDR3 loop spans 14 amino acids. V dropped 3 bases and J dropped 7; count of bases not matched to a gene: 4. Germline CDR1 MNHEY, CDR2 SMNVEV (reference sequence). CDR3 bases: TGTGCCAGCAGTTTTACAGGGGGAAGTGAAAAACTGTTTTTT. It specifies CASSFTGGSEKLFF.

The chain uses TRBV27 and TRBJ1-1, with D maybe TRBD1 (5 bases). The CDR3 is 11 amino acids. Germline CDR1 is MNHEY and CDR2 is SMNVEV (reference sequence). V lost 4 bases to trimming and J lost 11 bases, with 11 bases between them. CDR3 nucleotides: TGTGCCAGCAGTTCGAGCGGGGCGGCTTTCTTT. Its protein is CASSSSGAAFF.

This chain connects TRBV2 to TRBJ2-1, with D unclear. V was clipped by 8 bases and J by 0 bases, with 14 bases between them. Germline V gives CDR1 SNHLY, CDR2 FYNNEI. The CDR3 runs 15 residues. The CDR3 nucleotides are TGTGCCAGCCTTCGGTCTTCGAGCTCCTACAATGAGCAGTTCTTC. Translated, it gives CASLRSSSSYNEQFF.

With regard to this clone: Other DNA sequences from this sample encode an identical CDR3 as well. The CDR3 loop is CASSPWTGDGYTF. CDR3 in DNA: TGTGCCAGCAGCCCTTGGACAGGGGATGGCTACACCTTC. This chain joins TRBV14 and TRBJ1-2; TRBD1 matches 9 bases. V dropped 4 bases and J dropped 6; count of bases not matched to a gene: 3. The germline CDR1 and CDR2 sequences are SGHDN and FVKESK. The CDR3 covers 13 residues.

The V and J genes are TRBV5-1 and TRBJ2-7; D possibly matches TRBD1 or TRBD2 (7 bases each). CDR1 SGHRS and CDR2 YFSETQ come from the germline V gene. The CDR3 contains 18 residues. The V end was cut by 4 bases, the J end by 1 base, with 24 bases between. CDR3 amino acids: CASSPEGSTGRGSYEQYF. In DNA form, the CDR3 reads TGCGCCAGCAGCCCCGAGGGTTCGACAGGGAGGGGATCCTACGAGCAGTACTTC.

Worth noting for this clone: Other DNA sequences within the sample encode an identical CDR3. V gene TRBV2 combines with J gene TRBJ2-3; D is unclear. The CDR3 spans 12 residues. Deletions cut 4 bases from V and 3 bases from J, with 5 bases between. Germline lookup yields CDR1 SNHLY and CDR2 FYNNEI. The DNA of the CDR3 is TGTGCCAGCAGTGGAAGAACAGATACGCAGTATTTT. Translating it yields CASSGRTDTQYF. Full variable domain (missing parts from reference TRBV2 and TRBJ2-3): EPEVTQTPSHQVTQMGQEVILRCVPISNHLYFYWYRQILGQKVEFLVSFYNNEISEKSEIFDDQFSVERPDGSNFTLKIRSTKLEDSAMYFCASSGRTDTQYFGPGTRLTVL.

As DNA, the CDR3 is TGTGCCAGCAGTTTCCTTATTAGCGGTGCCTCCTACGAGCAGTACTTC. Translating gives CASSFLISGASYEQYF. The chain has TRBV27 and TRBJ2-7, with D perhaps matching TRBD2 (6 bases). In germline, CDR1 is MNHEY, CDR2 SMNVEV (reference sequence). Trimming shortened V by 3 bases and J by 0 bases, and 15 bases separated the two germline ends. This CDR3 spans 16 amino acids.

The rearrangement joins TRBV27 to TRBJ1-1; D is ambiguous. Trimming took off 7 bases at V and 8 bases at J, with 17 bases between the two ends. CDR3 length: 13 residues. Germline CDR1 is MNHEY and CDR2 is SMNVEV (reference sequence). CDR3 residues: CASKERPKVEAFF. The CDR3, as DNA: TGTGCCAGCAAAGAACGTCCGAAGGTCGAAGCTTTCTTT.

This rearrangement joins TRBV5-6 to TRBJ2-2; TRBD1 aligns across 7 bases. V was clipped by 5 bases and J by 2 bases; unmatched bases: 12. From germline, CDR1 is SGHDT and CDR2 YYEEEE. CDR3 size: 17 residues. CDR3 in amino acids: CASSTLLTGINTGELFF. The CDR3 DNA reads TGTGCCAGCAGTACGCTACTGACAGGGATAAACACCGGGGAGCTGTTTTTT.

The rearrangement links TRBV5-6 to TRBJ1-4, with 8 nucleotides matching TRBD1. The germline gives CDR1 SGHDT, CDR2 YYEEEE. Trimming cost V 0 bases and J 2 bases; bases outside gene matches: 3. The CDR3 is 16 residues long. CDR3 in amino acids: CASSLAGGRTNEKLFF. In DNA form, the CDR3 reads TGTGCCAGCAGCTTGGCAGGGGGCAGGACTAATGAAAAACTGTTTTTT.

A word on this clone: The CDR3 does not end in the conserved phenylalanine or tryptophan, so this is likely a read error. The DNA is omitted, as the CDR3 cannot be located on it reliably, and the CDR3 follows TCRdb's listing. The chain is built from TRBV25-1 and TRBJ2-7; TRBD2 is taken as the D call from the table, unchecked against the DNA. The germline V gene has CDR1 MGHDK and CDR2 SYGVNS. Inclusive of both ends, the CDR3 amounts to 9 amino acids. CDR3 in amino acids: CASPPGIRT.

This clone was observed a single time. The chain uses TRBV5-6 and TRBJ2-7; 7 nucleotides match TRBD1. Losses at the gene ends were 4 bases for V and 1 base for J; bases not matched to a gene: 8. Germline lookup yields CDR1 SGHDT and CDR2 YYEEEE. The length of the CDR3 is 15 residues. The CDR3 reads CASSTTMGQSYEQYF. CDR3 nucleotides: TGTGCCAGCAGCACGACGATGGGACAGTCCTACGAGCAGTACTTC.

The chain combines TRBV5-1 with TRBJ1-2, with a possible D match to TRBD1 (5 bases). V gave up 3 bases and J gave up 7 bases, with 16 bases separating them. The CDR3 has 14 amino acids. CDR1 and CDR2 (germline): SGHRS, YFSETQ. The CDR3 region is CASSSPPDSGGYTF. The CDR3 DNA is TGCGCCAGCAGCTCACCCCCCGACAGCGGTGGCTACACCTTC.

This clone has a single count. The chain uses TRBV25-1 and TRBJ2-3; TRBD2 is a possible D gene (6 bases). The CDR3 extends over 14 amino acids. The germline V and J ends were trimmed by 5 bases and 5 bases, with 14 bases remaining between them. Germline loops: CDR1 MGHDK, CDR2 SYGVNS. In DNA, the CDR3 is TGTGCCAGCAGTCCCCGAGAAGCGGGAGATACGCAGTATTTT. It codes for CASSPREAGDTQYF.

This clone has just one count. The J gene is TRBJ1-1, the V gene TRBV19, with D maybe TRBD1 (5 bases). Germline V CDR1 and CDR2: LNHDA, SQIVND (reference sequence). The length of the CDR3 is 15 residues. V shed 4 bases and J shed 0 bases, with 12 bases lying between them. CDR3 region: CASSTKTDMNTEAFF. The CDR3 nucleotides are TGTGCCAGTAGTACGAAGACAGACATGAACACTGAAGCTTTCTTT. The full variable domain, with the rest looked up from reference TRBV19 and TRBJ1-1, is DGGITQSPKYLFRKEGQNVTLSCEQNLNHDAMYWYRQDPGQGLRLIYYSQIVNDFQKGDIAEGYSVSREKKESFPLTVTSAQKNPTAFYLCASSTKTDMNTEAFFGQGTRLTVV.

This chain joins TRBV7-7 and TRBJ2-5, with D perhaps TRBD1 (8 bases). V dropped 5 bases and J dropped 3 bases, with 28 bases sitting between them. The V gene's germline CDR1 is SSHAT and CDR2 FNYEAQ (reference sequence). This CDR3 has 19 residues. CDR3 amino acids: CASSGEIYRGGIREETQYF. The CDR3 coding sequence is TGTGCCAGCAGCGGGGAAATTTACAGGGGGGGCATTCGGGAAGAGACCCAGTACTTC.

The rearrangement joins TRBV20-1 to TRBJ2-3; D might be TRBD2 (6 bases). Per germline, CDR1 DFQATT and CDR2 SNEGSKA (reference sequence). The CDR3 contains 11 residues. V lost 6 bases and J lost 8, with 12 bases in between. The CDR3: CSAPEEGTQYF. The CDR3 region has the DNA TGCAGTGCCCCCGAGGAGGGTACGCAGTATTTT.

The chain couples TRBV19 to TRBJ2-2; no clear D gene. With 6 bases removed from V and 7 bases from J, the gap between germline ends came to 6 bases. Germline assignment: CDR1 LNHDA and CDR2 SQIVND (reference sequence). The CDR3 is 11 amino acids. The CDR3 loop reads CASRRHGELFF. The CDR3 DNA reads as TGTGCCAGTAGGCGACACGGGGAGCTGTTTTTT.

The chain links TRBV27 to TRBJ2-1; 14 bases align to TRBD2. This CDR3 contains 15 residues. The J segment lost 6 bases and the V segment lost 5 bases, leaving 3 bases of the junction unmatched. Germline V gene sequence: CDR1 MNHEY, CDR2 SMNVEV (reference sequence). CDR3 coding DNA: TGTGCCAGCAGTCACGGGACTAGCGGGAGCAATGAGCAGTTCTTC. Translation: CASSHGTSGSNEQFF.

This rearrangement joins TRBV4-1 to TRBJ1-4, with a weak D call TRBD1 (6 bases). CDR1 is MGHRA and CDR2 is YSYEKL in the germline V gene. This CDR3 is built from 13 residues. Trimming cost V 10 bases and J 1 base, with 10 bases left between them. CDR3 protein: CATTRGTNEKLFF. In nucleotides, the CDR3 is TGCGCCACCACCAGGGGAACTAATGAAAAACTGTTTTTT.